This T cell receptor beta chain was retrieved from a study of blood T cell repertoires in COVID-19. Overall study: From T cells, B-cell-depleted T cells, or PBMCs came the material, which was cDNA or gDNA.

All enrollees were roughly 18 to 100 years old and from about two dozen US areas. Recovered Cohort 3 donors showed two negative PCRs, clearance, or symptom resolution. Germline values: CDR1 SGDLS, CDR2 YYNGEE. CDR3 length equals 18 residues. Trimming at V came to 0 bases and at J to 4 bases, leaving 13 bases not matched to a gene. How the authors handled the data: Quantification of nucleated cells was approximated via reference gene primer amplification. Here immunoSEQ multiplex PCR was the method, and the copy in TCRdb shows in-frame clones only, minus some. The V and J calls and clone size come from that table; D and trimming were worked out from the DNA. The profile covers about 150,000 clones, with just under 85% appearing a single time and around 6.5% taken by the ten largest.

The specimen sequenced was PBMCs or T cells enriched from blood (not recorded which). V gene TRBV9 combines with J gene TRBJ2-3; TRBD2 matches at 8 bases. The sequence was collected from a woman in her forties who had recovered from COVID-19. In DNA form, the CDR3 reads TGTGCCAGCAGCGTAGGGACGGGAGGGCCCGAAGGGGCAGATACGCAGTATTTT. Translating gives CASSVGTGGPEGADTQYF.